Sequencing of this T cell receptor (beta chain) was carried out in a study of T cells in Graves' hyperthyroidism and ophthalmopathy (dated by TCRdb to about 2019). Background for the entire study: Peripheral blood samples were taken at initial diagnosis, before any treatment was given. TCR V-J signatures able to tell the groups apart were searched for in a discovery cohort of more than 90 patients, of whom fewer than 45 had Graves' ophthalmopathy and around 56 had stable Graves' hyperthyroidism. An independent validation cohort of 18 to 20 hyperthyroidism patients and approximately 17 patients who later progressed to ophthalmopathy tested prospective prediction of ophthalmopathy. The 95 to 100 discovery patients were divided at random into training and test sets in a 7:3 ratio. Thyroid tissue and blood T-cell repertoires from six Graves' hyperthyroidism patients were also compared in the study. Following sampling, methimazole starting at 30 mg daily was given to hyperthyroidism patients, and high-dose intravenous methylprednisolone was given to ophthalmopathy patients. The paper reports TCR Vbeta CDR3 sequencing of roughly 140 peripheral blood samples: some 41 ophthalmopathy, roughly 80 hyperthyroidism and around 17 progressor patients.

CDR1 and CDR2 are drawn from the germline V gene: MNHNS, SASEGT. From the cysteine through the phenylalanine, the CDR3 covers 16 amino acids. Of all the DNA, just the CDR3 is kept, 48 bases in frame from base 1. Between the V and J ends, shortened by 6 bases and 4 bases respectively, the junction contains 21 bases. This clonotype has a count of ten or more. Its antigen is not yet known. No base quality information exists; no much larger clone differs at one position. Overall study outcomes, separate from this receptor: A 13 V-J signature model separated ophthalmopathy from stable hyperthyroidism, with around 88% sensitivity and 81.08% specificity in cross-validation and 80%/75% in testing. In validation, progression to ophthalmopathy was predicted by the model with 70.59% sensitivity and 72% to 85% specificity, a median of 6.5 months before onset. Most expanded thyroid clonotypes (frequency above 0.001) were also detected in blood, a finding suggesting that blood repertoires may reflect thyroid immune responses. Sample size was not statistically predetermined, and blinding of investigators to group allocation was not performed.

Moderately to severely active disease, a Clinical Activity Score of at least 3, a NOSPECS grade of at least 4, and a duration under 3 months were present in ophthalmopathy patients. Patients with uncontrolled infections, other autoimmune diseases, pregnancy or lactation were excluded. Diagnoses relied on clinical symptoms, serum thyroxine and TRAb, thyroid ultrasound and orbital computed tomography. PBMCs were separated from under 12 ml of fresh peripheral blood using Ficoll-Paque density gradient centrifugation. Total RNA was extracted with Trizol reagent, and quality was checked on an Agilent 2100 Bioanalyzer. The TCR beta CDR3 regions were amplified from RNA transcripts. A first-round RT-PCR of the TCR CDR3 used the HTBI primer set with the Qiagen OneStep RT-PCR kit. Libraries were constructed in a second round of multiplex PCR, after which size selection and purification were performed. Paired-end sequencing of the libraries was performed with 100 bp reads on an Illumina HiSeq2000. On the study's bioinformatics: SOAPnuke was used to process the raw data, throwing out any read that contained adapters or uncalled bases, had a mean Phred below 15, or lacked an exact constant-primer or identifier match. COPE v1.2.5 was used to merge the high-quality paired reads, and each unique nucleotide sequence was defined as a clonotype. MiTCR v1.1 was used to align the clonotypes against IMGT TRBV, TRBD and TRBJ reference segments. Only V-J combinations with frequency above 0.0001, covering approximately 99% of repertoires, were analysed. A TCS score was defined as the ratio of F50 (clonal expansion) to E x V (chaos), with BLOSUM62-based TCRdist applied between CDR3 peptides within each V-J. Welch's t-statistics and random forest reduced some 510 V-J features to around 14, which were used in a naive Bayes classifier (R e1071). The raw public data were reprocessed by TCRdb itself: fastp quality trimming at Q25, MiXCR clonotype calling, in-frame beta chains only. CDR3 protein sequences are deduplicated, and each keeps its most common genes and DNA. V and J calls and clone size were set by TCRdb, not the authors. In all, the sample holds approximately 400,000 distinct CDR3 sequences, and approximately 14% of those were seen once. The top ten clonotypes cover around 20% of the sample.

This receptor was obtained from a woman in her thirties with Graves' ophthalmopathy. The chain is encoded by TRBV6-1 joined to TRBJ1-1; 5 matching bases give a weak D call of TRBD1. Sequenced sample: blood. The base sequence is TGTGCCAGCAGACAACGCGGGGTCATGGGGGGCACTGAAGCTTTCTTT. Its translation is CASRQRGVMGGTEAFF.